This TCR beta chain came from a study of shared clonotypes between healthy human individuals. Study-level points and caveats: The represented genetic and exposure-history diversity was limited by the small number of donors.

Germline loops: CDR1 SGDLS, CDR2 YYNGEE. Between the trimmed V and J ends, which lost 4 bases and 2 bases, there was a span of 13 bases. CDR3 size: 14 residues. Profiling relied on immunoSEQ multiplex PCR, and the TCRdb table lists in-frame clones only, not all of them. Of around 500,000 clones in the sample, approximately 81% are singletons; the top ten hold roughly 13%. This clone was detected only once. Its cognate antigen is unknown. Donors, healthy HIV-negative adults, lacked recent acute infections or vaccinations. The sequencing sample was made of PBMCs. The chain is built from TRBV9 and TRBJ2-7; D is possibly TRBD1 (5 bases). This clonotype was sampled from a woman aged 40 to 50 in good health. Some clones in this sample may be carry-over from other donors' samples. CDR3 loop: CASSPRQKPYEQYF. As DNA, the CDR3 is TGTGCCAGCAGCCCGCGACAGAAACCCTACGAGCAGTACTTC. Supplemented by reference TRBV9 and TRBJ2-7, the full variable domain reads DSGVTQTPKHLITATGQRVTLRCSPRSGDLSVYWYQQSLDQGLQFLIQYYNGEERAKGNILERFSAQQFPDLHSELNLSSLELGDSALYFCASSPRQKPYEQYFGPGTRLTVT.